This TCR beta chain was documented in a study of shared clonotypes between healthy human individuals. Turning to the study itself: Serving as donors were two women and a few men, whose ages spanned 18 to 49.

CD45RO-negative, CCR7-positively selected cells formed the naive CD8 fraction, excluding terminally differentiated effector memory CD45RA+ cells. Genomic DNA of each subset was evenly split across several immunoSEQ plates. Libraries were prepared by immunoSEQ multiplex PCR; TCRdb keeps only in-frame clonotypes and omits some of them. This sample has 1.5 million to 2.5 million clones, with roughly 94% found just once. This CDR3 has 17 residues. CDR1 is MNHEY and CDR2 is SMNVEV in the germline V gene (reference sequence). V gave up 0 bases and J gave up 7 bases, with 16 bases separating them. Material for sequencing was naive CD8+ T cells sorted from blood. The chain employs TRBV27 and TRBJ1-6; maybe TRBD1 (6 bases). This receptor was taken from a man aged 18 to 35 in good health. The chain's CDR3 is CASSLSPTGSGNSPLHF. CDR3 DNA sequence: TGTGCCAGCAGTTTATCGCCCACAGGGTCAGGGAATTCACCCCTCCACTTT.